Each of the 7 T cell receptor beta chains below was sequenced from the same sample in a study of blood T cell repertoires in COVID-19. Method: immunoSEQ multiplex PCR; TCRdb's copy keeps in-frame clones and lacks some. The sample holds 140,000 to 150,000 clones, roughly three quarters seen once. Sequencing input: peripheral blood. The source of these receptors is a man in his 60s with acute or convalescent COVID-19.

This clone has a handful of counts. The chain is built from TRBV27 and TRBJ2-2, with a weak D call TRBD2 (5 bases). CDR1 and CDR2 from the germline V gene are MNHEY and SMNVEV (reference sequence). The CDR3 is 13 amino acids. V gave up 6 bases and J gave up 6 bases, with 11 bases separating them. DNA for the CDR3: TGTGCCAGCAGGCCAGGAGGAGCCGGGGAGCTGTTTTTT. Its translation: CASRPGGAGELFF.

The rearrangement links TRBV25-1 to TRBJ1-2; 7 bases align to TRBD1. Germline loops: CDR1 MGHDK, CDR2 SYGVNS. There are 12 residues in the CDR3. V lost 3 bases, J lost 12 bases, and 7 bases stayed unmatched. For the CDR3, the DNA is TGTGCCAGCAGTGATTACAGGGGCTCCGACACCTTC. Amino acids: CASSDYRGSDTF.

The genes are TRBV7-9 and TRBJ2-3, with 12 bases that match TRBD2. Germline CDR1 SEHNR, CDR2 FQNEAQ (reference sequence). This CDR3 region has 18 residues. V lost 5 bases, J lost 4 bases, and 13 bases stayed unmatched. CDR3 sequence: CASSSTSGRLFPPDTQYF. The CDR3 coding sequence is TGTGCCAGCAGCAGCACTAGCGGGAGGTTGTTCCCCCCAGATACGCAGTATTTT.

The sample holds one count of this clone. V is TRBV9 and J is TRBJ1-4, with TRBD1 matching over 11 bases. The CDR3 is 17 amino acids. Germline CDR1 SGDLS, CDR2 YYNGEE. V was pared by 4 bases and J by 4 bases, with 9 bases of the junction left unmatched. The CDR3 sequence is CASSTFTGQGVNEKLFF. CDR3 DNA: TGTGCCAGCAGCACCTTTACGGGACAGGGGGTTAATGAAAAACTGTTTTTT.

This clone came up many times. The CDR3 nucleotides read TGTGCCAGCAGCTTGGCTAGGGAGACCCAGTACTTC. Amino acid sequence: CASSLARETQYF. The V call is TRBV7-9, the J call TRBJ2-5; D remains ambiguous. In germline, CDR1 is SEHNR, CDR2 FQNEAQ (reference sequence). The CDR3 spans 12 residues. Trimming removed 3 bases at V and 5 bases at J, with 7 bases between. Combining the CDR3 with reference TRBV7-9 and TRBJ2-5 gives the whole variable domain DTGVSQNPRHKITKRGQNVTFRCDPISEHNRLYWYRQTLGQGPEFLTYFQNEAQLEKSRLLSDRFSAERPKGSFSTLEIQRTEQGDSAMYLCASSLARETQYFGPGTRLLVL.

The J gene is TRBJ2-2, the V gene TRBV19; no clear D gene. The CDR3 consists of 15 residues. Germline V lookup: CDR1 LNHDA, CDR2 SQIVND (reference sequence). Deletions cut 6 bases from V and 0 bases from J, with 11 bases between. The CDR3 loop reads CASRIWQSNTGELFF. In nucleotides, the CDR3 is TGTGCCAGTAGAATCTGGCAGTCGAACACCGGGGAGCTGTTTTTT.

Here the CDR3 DNA reads TGTGCCAGCAGCTACGGGTCCTACGAGCAGTACTTC. Its protein product is CASSYGSYEQYF. J is TRBJ2-7 and V is TRBV28, with D hard to call. Deletions cut 6 bases from V and 1 base from J, with 7 bases between. The V gene's germline CDR1 is MDHEN and CDR2 SYDVKM. The CDR3 contains 12 residues.